Detailed here is one T cell receptor beta chain. Its target is unknown. V was clipped by 1 base and J by 1 base; unmatched bases: 2. CDR3 length: 15 amino acids. CDR1 and CDR2 (germline): SGHKS, YYEKEE (reference sequence). The data were produced by immunoSEQ multiplex PCR, yet TCRdb's version contains in-frame clones alone and is incomplete. The sample lists some 2.4 million clones; more than 85% were seen once. This record belongs to a study of shared clonotypes between healthy human individuals. The study's findings and limits: Across subsets, estimated richness was generally greater for naive than for memory populations.

The sequencing sample was made of naive CD4+ T cells from PBMCs. The subset here: CD45RA+ positively selected. The V and J genes are TRBV5-5 and TRBJ1-5; 7 positions match TRBD1. The TCR sequence derives from a man aged 18 to 30 in good health. Some clones in this sample may be carry-over from other donors' samples. DNA for the CDR3: TGTGCCAGCAGCTTGTTGGGACAGAGCAATCAGCCCCAGCATTTT. It specifies CASSLLGQSNQPQHF.